The 14 T cell receptor beta chains presented below share a single source sample, sequenced in a study of blood T cell repertoires in COVID-19. Assay: immunoSEQ multiplex PCR; the TCRdb copy retains only in-frame clones and omits some. The table lists under 200,000 clones, around 80% of them singletons. The material sequenced was peripheral blood. These receptors came from a woman of 80 years or more with active or convalescent COVID-19.

The V and J genes are TRBV6-2 or TRBV6-3 and TRBJ1-2; D remains unclear. The CDR3 runs 13 residues. Germline CDR1 MNHEY, CDR2 SVGEGT. V lost 2 bases, J lost 8 bases, and 12 bases lay in between. The CDR3 region has the DNA TGTGCCAGCAGTTACACCGATGTCCAGGGCTACACCTTC. It encodes CASSYTDVQGYTF.

Remarks on this clone: The sample has other DNA sequences that encode this CDR3 too. The chain links TRBV3-1 (or the pseudogene TRBV3-2) to TRBJ2-3, with 9 bases matching TRBD1. After removal of 3 bases from V and 4 bases from J, the junction contained 2 bases not matched to a gene. Germline CDR1 and CDR2: LGHDT and YNNKEL (reference sequence). The CDR3 runs to 14 residues. CDR3 DNA: TGTGCCAGCAGCCAGGACAGGGGTCCAGATACGCAGTATTTT. Protein product: CASSQDRGPDTQYF.

The chain employs TRBV19 and TRBJ2-7; TRBD1 matches at 7 bases. This CDR3 comprises 12 residues. The V gene's germline CDR1 is LNHDA and CDR2 SQIVND (reference sequence). With 11 bases clipped from V and 2 bases from J, the junction kept 6 bases outside the gene matches. Here the CDR3 reads CASGDSPYEQYF. The CDR3 nucleotides read TGTGCCTCTGGGGACAGCCCCTACGAGCAGTACTTC.

The chain carries TRBV27 and TRBJ2-7, with 8 bases lining up with TRBD1. The V segment lost 4 bases and the J segment 5 bases; nucleotides outside the gene matches: 25. Germline CDR1 and CDR2: MNHEY and SMNVEV (reference sequence). The CDR3 extends over 20 amino acids. The CDR3 sequence: CASSSTGPGQGHTLHHEQYF. The CDR3 nucleotides read TGTGCCAGCAGTTCAACAGGCCCCGGACAGGGACATACCCTTCATCACGAGCAGTACTTC.

The sample holds one count of this clone. The chain combines TRBV5-1 with TRBJ1-5; tentative D call: TRBD1 (6 bases). This CDR3 is 16 amino acids long. Germline-derived CDR1 and CDR2 are SGHRS and YFSETQ. With 0 bases removed from V and 5 bases from J, the gap between germline ends came to 15 bases. The CDR3 DNA follows: TGCGCCAGCAGCTTGGAAGGGGGGAGGGCTGATCAGCCCCAGCATTTT. Translated, it gives CASSLEGGRADQPQHF.

The chain uses TRBV11-3 and TRBJ2-3; 8 nucleotides align to TRBD2. CDR3 size: 14 residues. Germline V gene lookup returns CDR1 SGHNT and CDR2 YENEEA. Unmatched junction bases numbered 3, after V lost 4 bases and J lost 3 bases. The CDR3 DNA reads TGTGCCAGCAGCTCGGGACTAGGGACAGATACGCAGTATTTT. Amino acids: CASSSGLGTDTQYF. The full variable domain, its missing parts supplied by reference TRBV11-3 and TRBJ2-3, is EAGVVQSPRYKIIEKKQPVAFWCNPISGHNTLYWYLQNLGQGPELLIRYENEEAVDDSQLPKDRFSAERLKGVDSTLKIQPAELGDSAVYLCASSSGLGTDTQYFGPGTRLTVL.

This chain joins TRBV27 and TRBJ2-7; D is perhaps TRBD1 (6 bases). This CDR3 spans 12 amino acids. V shed 5 bases and J shed 6 bases, with 11 bases lying between them. The V gene's germline CDR1 is MNHEY and CDR2 SMNVEV (reference sequence). The DNA for the CDR3 is TGTGCCAGCAGTCTCAGGGGAGCCGAGCAGTACTTC. Translation gives CASSLRGAEQYF.

The chain carries TRBV7-3 and TRBJ2-3; possible D gene TRBD2, 5 bases. Germline V gives CDR1 SGHTA, CDR2 FQGTGA. CDR3 size: 13 residues. V lost 3 bases and J lost 4, with 8 bases in between. CDR3 DNA sequence: TGTGCCAGCAGCTTGTCCGGGGCAGATACGCAGTATTTT. It encodes CASSLSGADTQYF.

The rearrangement uses TRBV28 and TRBJ2-3, with TRBD1 matching 8 bases. The germline gives CDR1 MDHEN, CDR2 SYDVKM. Trimming took 5 bases from V and 3 from J; bases not matched to a gene: 7. The CDR3 totals 15 residues. This CDR3 reads CASSPWTGQTDTQYF. DNA for the CDR3: TGTGCCAGCAGTCCCTGGACAGGGCAAACAGATACGCAGTATTTT.

The chain employs TRBV6-2 or TRBV6-3 and TRBJ2-5; 14 positions agree with TRBD2. The CDR3 runs 15 residues. Per germline, CDR1 MNHEY and CDR2 SVGEGT. Unmatched junction bases numbered 5, after V lost 6 bases and J lost 5 bases. CDR3 amino acids: CASSDRTSGGETQYF. CDR3 sequence (DNA): TGTGCCAGCAGCGATAGGACTAGCGGGGGGGAGACCCAGTACTTC.

The rearrangement links TRBV6-5 to TRBJ1-1, with 7 bases identical to TRBD1. Trimming cost V 6 bases and J 2 bases; bases outside gene matches: 9. The CDR3 has 15 amino acids. Germline V gives CDR1 MNHEY, CDR2 SVGAGI. The CDR3 loop is CASSLSGQINTEAFF. The CDR3 DNA sequence: TGTGCCAGCAGCCTATCGGGACAGATCAACACTGAAGCTTTCTTT.

The rearrangement uses TRBV12-3 or TRBV12-4 and TRBJ1-6, with 8 positions matching TRBD1. J was trimmed by 13 bases and V by 7 bases; bases with no gene match: 6. The length of the CDR3 is 12 residues. The CDR3, as DNA: TGTGCCAGCAATTTCCAGGGGGCGCCCCTCCACTTT. This encodes CASNFQGAPLHF.

The chain is built from TRBV4-3 and TRBJ2-5; TRBD2 agrees at 10 bases. This CDR3 region has 17 residues. Unmatched junction bases numbered 7, after V lost 3 bases and J lost 0 bases. The germline gives CDR1 LGHNA, CDR2 YSLEER. The CDR3 protein is CASSQDTSGTYQETQYF. The DNA of the CDR3 is TGCGCCAGCAGCCAGGACACTAGCGGGACCTACCAAGAGACCCAGTACTTC.

This clone turned up a few times. The chain recombines TRBV9 with TRBJ1-2; D is undetermined. CDR3 length equals 15 residues. V gave up 0 bases and J gave up 4 bases, with 13 bases separating them. Germline values: CDR1 SGDLS, CDR2 YYNGEE. The DNA for the CDR3 is TGTGCCAGCAGCGTAGGGTCTTCGGCGGGCTATGGCTACACCTTC. This encodes CASSVGSSAGYGYTF. Looking up the rest from reference TRBV9 and TRBJ1-2 gives the full variable domain: DSGVTQTPKHLITATGQRVTLRCSPRSGDLSVYWYQQSLDQGLQFLIQYYNGEERAKGNILERFSAQQFPDLHSELNLSSLELGDSALYFCASSVGSSAGYGYTFGSGTRLTVV.